This TCR beta chain stems from a study of control samples from healthy donors and cancer patients. Data came from immunoSEQ multiplex PCR; TCRdb stores just in-frame clones and leaves some out. Among about 120,000 clones listed, around 92% were seen once. The sample comprised blood. The source is a woman aged 45 to 65 in good health.

CDR3 protein: CASSIGQFNYEQYF. The CDR3 nucleotides are TGTGCCAGTAGTATAGGACAGTTCAACTACGAGCAGTACTTC. The chain is built from TRBV19 and TRBJ2-7, with a weak D call TRBD1 (5 bases). V lost 1 base and J 3 bases, leaving 10 bases between the germline ends. Germline loops: CDR1 LNHDA, CDR2 SQIVND (reference sequence). CDR3 length: 14 amino acids.